The sequence of this T cell receptor (beta chain) was determined in a study of CD8+ T cells in alopecia areata. Study-level information: Twice daily, treated patients received 5 to 10 mg of oral tofacitinib. The drug, tofacitinib, lasted 6 to 18 months, followed by 6 months off drug.

CDR3 size: 12 residues. Trimming shortened V by 2 bases and J by 7 bases, and 9 bases separated the two germline ends. This clone was picked up a small number of times. Its target is not known. RNA extraction and reverse transcription yielded cDNA as sequencing template. The method was immunoSEQ multiplex PCR; TCRdb's version includes in-frame clones alone and lacks a portion of them. The data show more than 95,000 clones, with 41% seen just once and around 1.5% held by the top ten. Whole-study results and caveats: Relative to normal scalp, lesional scalp, especially alopecia totalis/universalis, showed higher clonality.

It was from alopecia areata patients that lesional scalp punch biopsies and peripheral blood were collected. The receptor comes from a human donor with alopecia areata. The sequencing sample was made of CD4+ T cells sorted from blood. The rearrangement joins TRBV23-1 to TRBJ2-7; D is undetermined. TRBV23-1 is designated an ORF whose function remains uncertain. The chain's CDR3 is CASSQPKREQYF. DNA of the CDR3: TGCGCCAGCAGTCAACCCAAGAGGGAGCAGTACTTC.